This TCR beta chain was documented in a study of cytomegalovirus exposure and HLA in healthy donors. The CDR3 runs 15 residues. With 3 bases clipped from V and 5 bases from J, the junction kept 5 bases outside the gene matches. Germline lookup yields CDR1 KGHSH and CDR2 LQKENI. Whole-study findings and limits: Altogether, 150 to 200 TCR beta chains were recorded as cytomegalovirus-associated. Rare TCR sequences predominated, though certain public TCRs were found in many donors.

Sequencing used immunoSEQ multiplex PCR; TCRdb keeps in-frame clones, though not all of them. The sample has approximately 150,000 clones, about nine tenths seen once. The donors were in the approximately 130-subject validation cohort, distinct from the roughly 720-subject first cohort. Notes on this clone: Its antigen is undetermined.

The source material was PBMCs. This chain uses TRBV18 with TRBJ2-7; 12 bases are shared with TRBD2. This clonotype was obtained from a young man in good health and CMV-seropositive. The DNA of the CDR3 is TGTGCCAGCTCACCTCCGGGACTAGCGGGCGACGAGCAGTACTTC. The encoded protein is CASSPPGLAGDEQYF. Using reference TRBV18 and TRBJ2-7 for the parts outside the CDR3, the full variable domain is NAGVMQNPRHLVRRRGQEARLRCSPMKGHSHVYWYRQLPEEGLKFMVYLQKENIIDESGMPKERFSAEFPKEGPSILRIQQVVRGDSAAYFCASSPPGLAGDEQYFGPGTRLTVT.